This T cell receptor (beta chain) stems from a study of blood T cell repertoires in COVID-19. Study at large: Samples taken during acute and convalescent COVID-19 were collected in the United States, Italy and Spain.

Profiling relied on immunoSEQ multiplex PCR, and the TCRdb table lists in-frame clones only, not all of them. The repertoire holds around 200,000 clones, roughly four fifths seen once, with 12% in the top ten. CDR1 and CDR2 from the germline V gene are MGHDK and SYGVNS. The CDR3 sequence is 13 residues long. V lost 0 bases, J lost 9 bases, and 6 bases lay in between. The rearrangement links TRBV25-1 to TRBJ1-6, with a tentative D call TRBD1 (5 bases). Sequencing was done on a sample of peripheral blood. This receptor was obtained from a woman aged 50 to 60 with acute or convalescent COVID-19. The CDR3 sequence is CASSEYRGSPLHF. In nucleotides, the CDR3 is TGTGCCAGCAGTGAATATAGGGGTTCACCCCTCCACTTT.